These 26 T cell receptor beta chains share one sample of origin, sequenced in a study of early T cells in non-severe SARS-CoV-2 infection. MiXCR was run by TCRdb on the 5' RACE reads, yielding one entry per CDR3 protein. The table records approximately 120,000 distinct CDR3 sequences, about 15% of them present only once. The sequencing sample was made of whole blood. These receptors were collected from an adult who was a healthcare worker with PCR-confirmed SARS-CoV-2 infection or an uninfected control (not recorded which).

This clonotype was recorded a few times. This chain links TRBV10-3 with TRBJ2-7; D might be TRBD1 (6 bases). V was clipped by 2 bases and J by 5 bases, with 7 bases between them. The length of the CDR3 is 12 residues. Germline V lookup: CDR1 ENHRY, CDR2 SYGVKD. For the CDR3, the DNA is TGTGCCATCAGTGAGGGGGGCAACGAGCAGTACTTC. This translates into CAISEGGNEQYF.

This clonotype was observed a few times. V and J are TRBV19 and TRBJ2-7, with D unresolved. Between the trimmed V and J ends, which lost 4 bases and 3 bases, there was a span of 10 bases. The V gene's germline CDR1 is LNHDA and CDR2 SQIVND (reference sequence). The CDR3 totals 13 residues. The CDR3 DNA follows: TGTGCCAGTAGTAAGCAGGTTCGCTACGAGCAGTACTTC. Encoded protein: CASSKQVRYEQYF.

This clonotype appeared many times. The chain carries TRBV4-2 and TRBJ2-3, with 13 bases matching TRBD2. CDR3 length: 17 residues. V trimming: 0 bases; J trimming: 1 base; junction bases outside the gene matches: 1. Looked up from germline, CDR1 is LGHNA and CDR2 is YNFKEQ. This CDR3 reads CASSQELAGGRTDTQYF. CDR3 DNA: TGTGCCAGCAGCCAAGAACTAGCGGGGGGGCGCACAGATACGCAGTATTTT.

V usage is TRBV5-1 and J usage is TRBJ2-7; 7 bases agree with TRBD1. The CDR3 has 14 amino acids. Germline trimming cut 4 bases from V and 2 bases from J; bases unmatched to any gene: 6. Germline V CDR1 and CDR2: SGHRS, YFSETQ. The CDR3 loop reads CASSVTGLPYEQYF. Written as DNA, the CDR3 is TGCGCCAGCAGCGTGACAGGGCTACCCTACGAGCAGTACTTC.

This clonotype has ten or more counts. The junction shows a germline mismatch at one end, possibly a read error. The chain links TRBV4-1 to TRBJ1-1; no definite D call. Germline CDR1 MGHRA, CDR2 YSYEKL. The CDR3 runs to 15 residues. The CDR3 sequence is CTSSQNGVMNTEAFF. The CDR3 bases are TGCACCAGCAGCCAAAACGGGGTAATGAACACTGAAGCTTTCTTT.

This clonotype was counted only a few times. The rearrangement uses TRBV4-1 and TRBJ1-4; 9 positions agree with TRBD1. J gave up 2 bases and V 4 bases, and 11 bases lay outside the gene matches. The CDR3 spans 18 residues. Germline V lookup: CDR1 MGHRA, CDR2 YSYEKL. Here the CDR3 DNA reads TGCGCCAGCAGCCCCTCCGGGACAGGGAGCTTGACTAATGAAAAACTGTTTTTT. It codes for CASSPSGTGSLTNEKLFF.

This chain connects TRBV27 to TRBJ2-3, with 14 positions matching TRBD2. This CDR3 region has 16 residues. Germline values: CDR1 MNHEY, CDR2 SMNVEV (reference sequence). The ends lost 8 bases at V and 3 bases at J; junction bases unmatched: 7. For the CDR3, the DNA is TGTGCCAGCTCTCTTGGGACTAGCGGGGGAACAGATACGCAGTATTTT. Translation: CASSLGTSGGTDTQYF.

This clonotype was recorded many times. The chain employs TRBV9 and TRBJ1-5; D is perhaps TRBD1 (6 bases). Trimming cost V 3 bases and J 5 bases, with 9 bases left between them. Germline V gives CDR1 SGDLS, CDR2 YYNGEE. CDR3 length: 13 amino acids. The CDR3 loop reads CASSEGGHQPQHF. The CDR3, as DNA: TGTGCCAGCAGCGAGGGGGGGCATCAGCCCCAGCATTTT.

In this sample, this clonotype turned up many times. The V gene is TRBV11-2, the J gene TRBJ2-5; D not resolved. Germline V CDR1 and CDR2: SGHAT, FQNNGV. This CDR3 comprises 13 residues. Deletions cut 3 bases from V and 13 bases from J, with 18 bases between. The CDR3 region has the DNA TGTGCCAGCAGCTTCTGGACGGCCGAGGTGCCGTACTTC. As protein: CASSFWTAEVPYF.

CDR3 in DNA: TGCGCCAGCAGGGGGGCTAGCGGGAAAGATACGCAGTATTTT. Its translation: CASRGASGKDTQYF. The J gene is TRBJ2-3, the V gene TRBV5-1, with 9 bases aligning to TRBD2. Losses at the gene ends were 5 bases for V and 5 bases for J; bases not matched to a gene: 6. This CDR3 spans 14 amino acids. CDR1 and CDR2 from the germline V gene are SGHRS and YFSETQ.

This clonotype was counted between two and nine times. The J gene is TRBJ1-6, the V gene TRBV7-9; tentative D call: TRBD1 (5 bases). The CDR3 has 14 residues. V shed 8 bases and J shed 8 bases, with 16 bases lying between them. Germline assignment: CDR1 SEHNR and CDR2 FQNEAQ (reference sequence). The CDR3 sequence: CASSLGEGYSPLHF. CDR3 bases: TGTGCCAGCTCTCTAGGGGAGGGCTATTCACCCCTCCACTTT.

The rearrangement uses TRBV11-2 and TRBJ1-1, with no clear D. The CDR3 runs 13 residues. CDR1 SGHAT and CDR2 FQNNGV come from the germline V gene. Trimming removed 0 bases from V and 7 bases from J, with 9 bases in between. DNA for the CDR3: TGTGCCAGCAGCTTAGACGGGCTAGATGAAGCTTTCTTT. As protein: CASSLDGLDEAFF.

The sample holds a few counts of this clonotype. The DNA for the CDR3 is TGTGCCAGCAGTTTCGTGGGCAGCACAGATACGCAGTATTTT. Protein sequence: CASSFVGSTDTQYF. This chain links TRBV12-3 or TRBV12-4 with TRBJ2-3, with no clear D. This CDR3 comprises 14 residues. Trimming took 3 bases from V and 0 from J, leaving 7 bases between them.

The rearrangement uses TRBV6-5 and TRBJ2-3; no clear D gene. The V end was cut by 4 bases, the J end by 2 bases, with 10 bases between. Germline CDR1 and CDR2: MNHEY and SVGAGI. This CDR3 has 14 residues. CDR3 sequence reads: CASSSRAVTDTQYF. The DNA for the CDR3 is TGTGCCAGCAGTTCAAGGGCCGTCACAGATACGCAGTATTTT.

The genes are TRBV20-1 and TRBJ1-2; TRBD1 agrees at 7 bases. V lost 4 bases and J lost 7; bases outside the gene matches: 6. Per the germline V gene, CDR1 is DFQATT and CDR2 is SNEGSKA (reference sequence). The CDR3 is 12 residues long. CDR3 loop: CSATRGQSGYTF. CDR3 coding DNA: TGCAGTGCTACAAGGGGGCAGTCTGGCTACACCTTC.

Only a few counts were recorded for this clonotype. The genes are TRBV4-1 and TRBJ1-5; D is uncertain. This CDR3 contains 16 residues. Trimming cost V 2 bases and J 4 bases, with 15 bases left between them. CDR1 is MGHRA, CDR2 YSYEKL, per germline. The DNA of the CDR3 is TGCGCCAGCAGCCAACAGACCTACCCAGCAAATCAGCCCCAGCATTTT. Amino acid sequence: CASSQQTYPANQPQHF.

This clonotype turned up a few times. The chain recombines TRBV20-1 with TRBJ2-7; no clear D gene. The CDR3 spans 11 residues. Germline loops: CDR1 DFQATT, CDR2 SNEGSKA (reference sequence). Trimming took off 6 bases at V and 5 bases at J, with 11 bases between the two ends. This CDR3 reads CSARLSHEQYF. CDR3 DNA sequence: TGCAGTGCGCGCTTGAGTCACGAGCAGTACTTC.

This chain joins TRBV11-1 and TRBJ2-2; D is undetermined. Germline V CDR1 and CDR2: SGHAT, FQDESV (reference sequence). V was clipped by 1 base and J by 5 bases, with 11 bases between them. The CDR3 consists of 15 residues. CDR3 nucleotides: TGTGCCAGCAGCTTAGAGGCTGGGCCAACCGGGGAGCTGTTTTTT. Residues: CASSLEAGPTGELFF.

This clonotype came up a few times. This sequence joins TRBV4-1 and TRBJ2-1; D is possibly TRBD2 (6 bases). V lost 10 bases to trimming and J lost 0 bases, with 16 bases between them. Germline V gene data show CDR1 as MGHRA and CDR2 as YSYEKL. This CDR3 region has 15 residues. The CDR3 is CATGGGRSSYNEQFF. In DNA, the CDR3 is TGCGCCACTGGGGGAGGTCGGAGCTCCTACAATGAGCAGTTCTTC.

CDR3: CASSPAAPKKQMDHEQFF. For the CDR3, the DNA is TGTGCCAGCTCACCAGCGGCACCAAAAAAGCAAATGGATCATGAGCAGTTCTTC. The rearrangement links TRBV18 to TRBJ2-1, with D unclear. The CDR3 totals 18 residues. V was trimmed by 2 bases and J by 8 bases, leaving 25 bases between them. CDR1 and CDR2 (germline): KGHSH, LQKENI.

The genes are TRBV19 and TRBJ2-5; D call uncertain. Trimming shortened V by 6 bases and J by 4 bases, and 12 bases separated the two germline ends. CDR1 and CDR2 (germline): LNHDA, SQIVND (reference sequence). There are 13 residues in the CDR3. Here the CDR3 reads CASSPDWVETQYF. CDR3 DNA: TGTGCCAGTAGCCCCGACTGGGTAGAGACCCAGTACTTC.

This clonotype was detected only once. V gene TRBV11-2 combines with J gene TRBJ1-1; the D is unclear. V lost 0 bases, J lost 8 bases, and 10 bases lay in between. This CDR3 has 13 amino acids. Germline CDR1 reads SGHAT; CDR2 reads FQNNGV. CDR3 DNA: TGTGCCAGCAGCTTAGATGCCCTTGGGGAAGCTTTCTTT. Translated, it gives CASSLDALGEAFF.

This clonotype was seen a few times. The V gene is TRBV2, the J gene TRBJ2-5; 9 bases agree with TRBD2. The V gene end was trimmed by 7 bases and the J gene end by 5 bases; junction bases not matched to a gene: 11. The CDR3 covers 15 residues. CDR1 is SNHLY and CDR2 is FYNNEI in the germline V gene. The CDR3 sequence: CASTTAGGRTETQYF. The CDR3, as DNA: TGTGCCAGCACTACCGCGGGGGGGCGGACGGAGACCCAGTACTTC.

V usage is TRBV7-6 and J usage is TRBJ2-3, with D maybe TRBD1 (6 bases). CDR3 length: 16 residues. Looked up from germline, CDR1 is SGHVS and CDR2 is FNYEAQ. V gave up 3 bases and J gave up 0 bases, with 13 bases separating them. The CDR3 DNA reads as TGTGCCAGCAGCTTGTCGGGACATTTTAGCACAGATACGCAGTATTTT. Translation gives CASSLSGHFSTDTQYF.

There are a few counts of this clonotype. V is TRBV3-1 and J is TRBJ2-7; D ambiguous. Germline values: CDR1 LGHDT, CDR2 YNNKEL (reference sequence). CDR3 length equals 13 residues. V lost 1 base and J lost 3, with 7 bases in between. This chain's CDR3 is CASSQARFYEQYF. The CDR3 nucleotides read TGTGCCAGCAGCCAAGCCAGGTTCTACGAGCAGTACTTC.

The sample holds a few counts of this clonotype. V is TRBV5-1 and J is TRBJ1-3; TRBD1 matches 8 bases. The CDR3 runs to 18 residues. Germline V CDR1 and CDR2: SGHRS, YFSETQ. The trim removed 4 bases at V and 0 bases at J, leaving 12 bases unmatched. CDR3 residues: CASSPWFPGQDSGNTIYF. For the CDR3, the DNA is TGCGCCAGCAGCCCCTGGTTCCCGGGACAGGACTCTGGAAACACCATATATTTT.